Sequencing of this T cell receptor (beta chain) was carried out in a study of blood T cell repertoires in COVID-19. Looking at the study overall: There were acute and convalescent COVID-19 samples, and they came from the United States, Italy and Spain. PBMCs, B-cell-depleted T cells, or T cells were the source of the cDNA or gDNA that made up the material.

Per the authors' pipeline: Estimated nucleated cell counts came from reference gene primer amplification. Clones were read by immunoSEQ multiplex PCR, and TCRdb kept only the in-frame ones, dropping some. For V, J and clone size, that table is used; D and trimming come from the DNA. The table shows some 280,000 clones, with 85% occurring only once. CDR3 size: 17 residues. V dropped 5 bases and J dropped 0; count of bases not matched to a gene: 12. Germline V gene data show CDR1 as MDHEN and CDR2 as SYDVKM. The sequenced sample was peripheral blood. This chain links TRBV28 with TRBJ2-7, with TRBD2 matching 8 bases. This clonotype was sampled from a woman in her 50s with active or convalescent COVID-19. CDR3 in amino acids: CASSPPYFREGSYEQYF. The CDR3 nucleotides are TGTGCCAGCAGTCCACCCTACTTCCGGGAGGGCTCCTACGAGCAGTACTTC.